This T cell receptor beta chain is from a study of T-cell memory formation after mild COVID-19. Study-level information: Each donor largely had its own TCR clusters. Findings and limits, study-wide: Shrinking CD4+ clones were chiefly CM and EM; CD8+ ones were chiefly EMRA. Day 15 to 85 contracting clones showed balanced CD4/CD8; later expanders leaned CD4+. Memory sampled before infection contained some responding clones, suggesting cross-reactive memory joined.

TCRdb called the 5' RACE reads again in MiXCR, with one record for every CDR3 protein. The sample contains about half a million distinct CDR3 sequences, roughly 18% of which appear only once. To note about this clonotype: Its specificity is not known.

The germline gives CDR1 ENHRY, CDR2 SYGVKD. CDR3 length: 10 residues. Trimming took 7 bases from V and 4 from J, leaving 4 bases between them. This TCR was recovered from an adult woman who had mild COVID-19 (a few samples of this study predate the infection). Cell type and time point are not known. Sequenced input: PBMCs or a T cell subset sorted from them (not recorded which). The chain is built from TRBV10-3 and TRBJ2-5; D gene uncertain. Here the CDR3 DNA reads TGTGCCATCAATAGAGAGACCCAGTACTTC. Translated, it gives CAINRETQYF.